Listed here are 10 T cell receptor beta chains from one sample, sequenced in a study of CD8 T cells in ankylosing spondylitis. The study, taken as a whole, reports: Ankylosing spondylitis blood seemed to carry a telltale TCR beta motif made of eight highly homologous variants.

Antigen specificity for these receptors is unknown. TCRdb reprocessed the 5' RACE reads via MiXCR and lists one record per CDR3 protein. The data contain around 770,000 distinct CDR3 sequences, roughly 20% of them singletons. Sequenced material: blood, either unsorted or a sorted T cell fraction (not recorded which). These receptors were collected from a male donor with ankylosing spondylitis.

The rearrangement uses TRBV5-4 and TRBJ2-5; 11 nucleotides align to TRBD2. After removal of 3 bases from V and 2 bases from J, the junction contained 9 bases not matched to a gene. CDR3 size: 17 residues. Germline CDR1 is SGHNT and CDR2 is YYREEE (reference sequence). CDR3 region: CASSWGLADFTQETQYF. CDR3 nucleotides: TGTGCCAGCAGCTGGGGACTAGCGGATTTTACGCAAGAGACCCAGTACTTC.

This clonotype showed up just a few times. The chain employs TRBV6-1 and TRBJ1-2; TRBD1 is a possible D gene (5 bases). The germline gives CDR1 MNHNS, CDR2 SASEGT. The V end was cut by 3 bases, the J end by 6 bases, with 23 bases between. The CDR3 consists of 17 residues. CDR3 DNA: TGTGCCAGCAGTGACCTCCTCCCGGGACTACCTCCGGATGGCTACACCTTC. Protein sequence: CASSDLLPGLPPDGYTF.

This clonotype was seen many times. The J gene is TRBJ2-1, the V gene TRBV12-3 or TRBV12-4; 8 bases fit TRBD2. The CDR3 consists of 17 residues. Losses at the gene ends were 5 bases for V and 7 bases for J; bases not matched to a gene: 16. The CDR3 bases are TGTGCCAGCAGTGCCTCATCGGGAGCGGGAGAGGGTAATGAGCAGTTCTTC. Translation: CASSASSGAGEGNEQFF.

Only a few counts were recorded for this clonotype. The chain uses TRBV6-1 and TRBJ1-1; a possible D gene is TRBD1 (5 bases). Germline V gene data show CDR1 as MNHNS and CDR2 as SASEGT. This CDR3 comprises 13 residues. Deletions cut 7 bases from V and 1 base from J, with 10 bases between. Here the CDR3 reads CASTKDRNTEAFF. The CDR3 bases are TGTGCCAGCACGAAAGACAGGAACACTGAAGCTTTCTTT.

This clonotype has more than one count but fewer than ten. V and J are TRBV7-9 and TRBJ2-3; a possible D gene is TRBD2 (6 bases). Germline V gene sequence: CDR1 SEHNR, CDR2 FQNEAQ (reference sequence). V was cut by 3 bases and J by 6 bases, with 16 bases left in between. The CDR3 sequence is 15 residues long. The CDR3 loop reads CASSFFPAEGDTQYF. Here the CDR3 DNA reads TGTGCCAGCAGCTTTTTTCCAGCGGAGGGTGATACGCAGTATTTT.

This clonotype has only a few counts. The CDR3 sequence is CASSFSGRASGSYNSPLHF. The CDR3, as DNA: TGTGCCAGCAGCTTTTCGGGCAGGGCCTCGGGCTCCTATAATTCACCCCTCCACTTT. V is TRBV5-6 and J is TRBJ1-6, with a possible D match to TRBD1 (5 bases). V was clipped by 2 bases and J by 0 bases, with 18 bases between them. CDR1 is SGHDT and CDR2 is YYEEEE in the germline V gene. The CDR3 sequence is 19 residues long. The complete variable domain, with remaining parts taken from reference TRBV5-6 and TRBJ1-6, reads DAGVTQSPTHLIKTRGQQVTLRCSPKSGHDTVSWYQQALGQGPQFIFQYYEEEERQRGNFPDRFSGHQFPNYSSELNVNALLLGDSALYLCASSFSGRASGSYNSPLHFGNGTRLTVT.

This clonotype showed up just a few times. This rearrangement joins TRBV7-9 to TRBJ2-5; tentative D call: TRBD1 (6 bases). The germline V and J ends were trimmed by 5 bases and 1 base, with 17 bases remaining between them. Germline loops: CDR1 SEHNR, CDR2 FQNEAQ (reference sequence). The CDR3 runs 16 residues. The CDR3 DNA sequence: TGTGCCAGCAGCCCCAAGGACAGCCGATTCCAAGAGACCCAGTACTTC. As protein: CASSPKDSRFQETQYF.

This clonotype has more than one count but fewer than ten. The chain links TRBV7-3 to TRBJ2-3; 8 nucleotides match TRBD1. The V gene's germline CDR1 is SGHTA and CDR2 FQGTGA. V lost 5 bases, J lost 3 bases, and 7 bases stayed unmatched. The CDR3 loop spans 15 amino acids. CDR3 in DNA: TGTGCCAGCAGCCCAGGGGGCCATTCAACAGATACGCAGTATTTT. This encodes CASSPGGHSTDTQYF.

This clonotype was observed a handful of times. In nucleotides, the CDR3 is TGTGCCAGCAGACTTAAGACAGAGAACACTGAAGCTTTCTTT. It codes for CASRLKTENTEAFF. This rearrangement joins TRBV7-2 to TRBJ1-1; perhaps TRBD1 as D (5 bases). This CDR3 region has 14 residues. Germline values: CDR1 SGHTA, CDR2 FQGNSA. Trimming stripped 6 bases from V and 1 base from J, with 12 bases between.

This clonotype was seen a few times. This rearrangement joins TRBV7-9 to TRBJ1-1; weak D call: TRBD1 (5 bases). The CDR3 is 14 residues long. Looked up from germline, CDR1 is SEHNR and CDR2 is FQNEAQ (reference sequence). Trimming took 8 bases from V and 3 from J, leaving 16 bases between them. The CDR3 coding sequence is TGTGCCAGCGCCCCGGGACTCGGGGACACTGAAGCTTTCTTT. It specifies CASAPGLGDTEAFF.